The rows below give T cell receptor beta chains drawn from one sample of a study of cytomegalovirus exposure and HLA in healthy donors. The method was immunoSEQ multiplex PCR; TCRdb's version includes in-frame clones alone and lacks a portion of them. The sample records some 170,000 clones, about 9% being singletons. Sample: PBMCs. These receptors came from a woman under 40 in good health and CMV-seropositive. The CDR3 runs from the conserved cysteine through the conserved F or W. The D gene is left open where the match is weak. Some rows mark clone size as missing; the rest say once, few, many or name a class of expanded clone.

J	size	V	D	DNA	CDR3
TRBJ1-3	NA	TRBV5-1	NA	TGCGCCAGCTCATCTGGAAACACCATATATTTT	CASSSGNTIYF
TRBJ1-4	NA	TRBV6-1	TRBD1	TGTGCCAGCAGCGGAAAGACAGGGCTTGGTGAAAAACTGTTTTTT	CASSGKTGLGEKLFF
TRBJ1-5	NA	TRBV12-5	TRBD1	TGTGCTAGTGGTCGCTCCGGACAGGGCGGGAAGCCCCAGCATTTT	CASGRSGQGGKPQHF
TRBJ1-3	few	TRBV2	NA	TGTGCCAGCAGGCTAGAAGCCCCTGGAAACACCATATATTTT	CASRLEAPGNTIYF
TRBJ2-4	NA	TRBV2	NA	TGTGCCAGCAGTGTTCTTAACATTCAGTACTTC	CASSVLNIQYF
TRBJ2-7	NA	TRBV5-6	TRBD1	TGTGCCAGCAGCCCCACGACAGGGGGCAATTCTCCCTTCGACGAGCAGTACTTC	CASSPTTGGNSPFDEQYF
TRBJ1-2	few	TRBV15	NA	TGTGCCACCAGCAGACCAGGCTTTGGCGAAGGCTACACCTTC	CATSRPGFGEGYTF
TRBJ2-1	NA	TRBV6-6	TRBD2	TGTGCCACCAAGGGAGGGGCTGGGGGTGAGCAGTTCTTC	CATKGGAGGEQFF
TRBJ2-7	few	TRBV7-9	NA	TGTGCCAGCAGCTTAGATCAGTCGGCGGTTTATTACGAGCAGTACTTC	CASSLDQSAVYYEQYF
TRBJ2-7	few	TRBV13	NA	TGTGCCAGCAGCTCCCGACGCCCCCTAGGAGACGAGCAGTACTTC	CASSSRRPLGDEQYF
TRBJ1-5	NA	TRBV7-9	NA	TGTGCCAGCAGCCGTGGGTTGGGCCAGCCCCAGCATTTT	CASSRGLGQPQHF
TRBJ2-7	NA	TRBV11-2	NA	TGTGCCAGCAGCCCCGGGGGTGCTCAGATCGCGCAGTACTTC	CASSPGGAQIAQYF
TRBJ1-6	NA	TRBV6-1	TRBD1	TGTGCCAGCAGTGGGAGGACAGGGTATAATTCACCCCTCCACTTT	CASSGRTGYNSPLHF
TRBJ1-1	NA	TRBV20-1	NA	TGCAGTGCTGGGGGAGGGTTTGAAGCTTTCTTT	CSAGGGFEAFF
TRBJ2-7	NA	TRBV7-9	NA	TGTGCCAGCAGCTTTACGCGGGACGACTCCTACGAGCAGTACTTC	CASSFTRDDSYEQYF
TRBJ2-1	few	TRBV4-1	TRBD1	TGCGCCAGCAGCCCCCGGGACAGGGTAATCGATGAGCAGTTCTTC	CASSPRDRVIDEQFF
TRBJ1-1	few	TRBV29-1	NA	TGCAGCGTATTCAAAGACACCACTGAAGCTTTCTTT	CSVFKDTTEAFF
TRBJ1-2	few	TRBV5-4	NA	TGTGCCAGCAGCTTGGTAGGGGCCGCCTATGGCTACACCTTC	CASSLVGAAYGYTF
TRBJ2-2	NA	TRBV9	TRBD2	TGTGCCAGCAGAGCTGCGGGACTAGGGTACACCGGGGAGCTGTTTTTT	CASRAAGLGYTGELFF
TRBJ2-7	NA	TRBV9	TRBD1	TGTGCCAGCAGCGTTGCGACAGGGACCTACGAGCAGTACTTC	CASSVATGTYEQYF
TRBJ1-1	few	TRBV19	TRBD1	TGTGCCAGTAGGCCCCGGACAGGGTTTAACGCTGAAGCTTTCTTT	CASRPRTGFNAEAFF
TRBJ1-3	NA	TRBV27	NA	TGTGCCAGCAGTTTCGGCGGCTCTGGAAACACCATATATTTT	CASSFGGSGNTIYF
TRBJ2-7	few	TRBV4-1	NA	TGCGCCAGCAGCTCACCTTTGGGAGCGGAGAGCTCCTACGAGCAGTACTTC	CASSSPLGAESSYEQYF
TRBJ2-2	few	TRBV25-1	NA	TGTGCCAGCAGTGACCCCCAGGGGATAGGCACCGGGGAGCTGTTTTTT	CASSDPQGIGTGELFF
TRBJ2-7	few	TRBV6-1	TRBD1	TGTGCCAGCAGCGTGACAGGGAGCTACGAGCAGTACTTC	CASSVTGSYEQYF
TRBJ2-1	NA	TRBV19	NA	TGTGCCAGTAGTATTAGGCGGGGCGGCAATGAGCAGTTCTTC	CASSIRRGGNEQFF
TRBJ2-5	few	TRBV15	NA	TGTGCCACCAGCTCCCGAATGGGGGACTCTTGGGAGACCCAGTACTTC	CATSSRMGDSWETQYF
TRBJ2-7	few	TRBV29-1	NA	TGCAGCGTTGGGCAGGGGTCTGCCTACGAGCAGTACTTC	CSVGQGSAYEQYF
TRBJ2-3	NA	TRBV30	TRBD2	TGTGCCTCTTCTAGCGGGAGGGCGGGAACAGATACGCAGTATTTT	CASSSGRAGTDTQYF
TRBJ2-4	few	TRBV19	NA	TGTGCCAGTAGGGGAGAAGCCAAAAACATTCAGTACTTC	CASRGEAKNIQYF
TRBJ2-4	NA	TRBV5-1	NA	TGCGCCAGCAGCCCCAGGGGTGGGCAGGGGGGCGGATTAGCCAAAAACATTCAGTACTTC	CASSPRGGQGGGLAKNIQYF
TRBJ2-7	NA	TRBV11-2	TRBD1	TGTGCCAGCAGCTTAGGACAGGGGCGCTACGAGCAGTACTTC	CASSLGQGRYEQYF
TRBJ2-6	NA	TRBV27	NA	TGTGCCAGCAGCCGACTATACAACCCCTCTAATTCTGGGGCCAACGTCCTGACTTTC	CASSRLYNPSNSGANVLTF
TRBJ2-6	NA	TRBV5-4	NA	TGTGCCAGCAGCTCGGGATCCTCTGGGGCCAACGTCCTGACTTTC	CASSSGSSGANVLTF
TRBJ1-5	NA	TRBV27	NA	TGTGCCAGCAGTTTATTTTGGGGGCAGGGCAATCAGCCCCAGCATTTT	CASSLFWGQGNQPQHF
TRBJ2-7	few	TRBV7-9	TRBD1	TGTGCCAGCAGCCGTACGGGACAGGTGGTAAGCGAGCAGTACTTC	CASSRTGQVVSEQYF
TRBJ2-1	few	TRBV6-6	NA	TGTGCCGCCAGCACCCCCAGCGGAGTTTACAATGAGCAGTTCTTC	CAASTPSGVYNEQFF